What follows are 16 T cell receptor beta chains derived from one specimen sequenced in a study of T-cell reconstitution after alpha-beta-depleted transplantation in children. Preparation of the TCRbeta library involved a method that used unique molecular identifiers. Each CDR3 protein gets one entry after TCRdb re-called the PCR reads with MiXCR. This sample has 900,000 or so distinct CDR3 sequences, with 16% found just once. The material was PBMCs, mostly from graft donor cells, obtained 360 days after TCRalphabeta/CD19-depleted stem cell transplant. The receptors come from a male patient between 5 and 17 years old who had a stem cell transplant for acute lymphoblastic leukemia, so the T cells may come from the graft donor.

The genes are TRBV4-2 and TRBJ2-7; perhaps TRBD1 as D (6 bases). This CDR3 has 15 amino acids. V gave up 5 bases and J gave up 0 bases, with 14 bases separating them. Germline V gives CDR1 LGHNA, CDR2 YNFKEQ. CDR3 loop: CASSIEDRPSYEQYF. In DNA, the CDR3 is TGTGCCAGCAGCATAGAGGACAGACCCTCCTACGAGCAGTACTTC.

The DNA of the CDR3 is TGTGCCATCAGTGAGTCTAGCGGGAGAGCCGCAGATACGCAGTATTTT. This gives the protein CAISESSGRAADTQYF. This chain connects TRBV10-3 to TRBJ2-3; 9 bases map to TRBD2. Trimming at V came to 0 bases and at J to 4 bases, leaving 5 bases not matched to a gene. Looked up from germline, CDR1 is ENHRY and CDR2 is SYGVKD. The CDR3 has 16 amino acids.

CDR3 amino acids: CASSRASSYEQYF. The CDR3 bases are TGTGCCAGCAGCCGGGCCTCGTCCTACGAGCAGTACTTC. The genes are TRBV7-9 and TRBJ2-7; D unresolved. The CDR3 contains 13 residues. Trimming stripped 5 bases from V and 1 base from J, with 9 bases between. Germline V gives CDR1 SEHNR, CDR2 FQNEAQ (reference sequence).

CDR3 bases: TGTGCCAGCAGTCCGGGACAGGGACCGGGTGGAAACACCATATATTTT. It specifies CASSPGQGPGGNTIYF. The J gene is TRBJ1-3, the V gene TRBV12-3 or TRBV12-4; 9 nucleotides line up with TRBD1. V trimming: 5 bases; J trimming: 3 bases; junction bases outside the gene matches: 8. There are 16 residues in the CDR3.

This clonotype was seen a few times. The chain recombines TRBV2 with TRBJ2-1; the match to TRBD2 covers 11 bases. In germline, CDR1 is SNHLY, CDR2 FYNNEI. Germline trimming cut 9 bases from V and 8 bases from J; bases unmatched to any gene: 6. CDR3 length equals 13 residues. CDR3 nucleotide sequence: TGTGCCAGTCAACTAGCGGGAGAGGATGAGCAGTTCTTC. Its protein product is CASQLAGEDEQFF. Looking up the rest from reference TRBV2 and TRBJ2-1 gives the full variable domain: EPEVTQTPSHQVTQMGQEVILRCVPISNHLYFYWYRQILGQKVEFLVSFYNNEISEKSEIFDDQFSVERPDGSNFTLKIRSTKLEDSAMYFCASQLAGEDEQFFGPGTRLTVL.

The CDR3 DNA follows: TGTGCCACCAGCAGGGAAACGGGACTAGCGGTTTACAATGAGCAGTTCTTC. Protein sequence: CATSRETGLAVYNEQFF. V is TRBV15 and J is TRBJ2-1; TRBD2 aligns across 11 bases. CDR3 length equals 17 residues. Germline CDR1 is LNHNV and CDR2 is YYDKDF (reference sequence). Unmatched junction bases numbered 8, after V lost 3 bases and J lost 4 bases.

The chain joins TRBV20-1 to TRBJ1-5; no clear D. Trimming stripped 3 bases from V and 4 bases from J, with 4 bases between. The CDR3 loop spans 11 amino acids. CDR1 DFQATT and CDR2 SNEGSKA come from the germline V gene (reference sequence). CDR3 sequence reads: CSASQNQPQHF. CDR3 nucleotides: TGCAGTGCTAGTCAAAATCAGCCCCAGCATTTT.

This clonotype was observed a handful of times. The chain joins TRBV11-2 to TRBJ1-4, with 10 bases matching TRBD1. The germline V gene has CDR1 SGHAT and CDR2 FQNNGV. This CDR3 contains 15 residues. V lost 1 base, J lost 8 bases, and 4 bases stayed unmatched. The DNA of the CDR3 is TGTGCCAGCAGCTTAGTGGGGACAGGGGTCGAAAAACTGTTTTTT. Translating it yields CASSLVGTGVEKLFF.

The V gene is TRBV7-2, the J gene TRBJ2-3, with TRBD2 matching 10 bases. J gave up 1 base and V 3 bases, and 7 bases lay outside the gene matches. Germline V gene sequence: CDR1 SGHTA, CDR2 FQGNSA. The CDR3 runs 17 residues. CDR3 residues: CASSFGLADPRTDTQYF. The CDR3 nucleotides are TGTGCCAGCAGCTTTGGACTAGCGGATCCTCGCACAGATACGCAGTATTTT.

This clonotype has a handful of counts. The genes are TRBV18 and TRBJ2-7; TRBD2 is a possible D gene (5 bases). The ends were cut back, 3 bases at V and 2 bases at J, with 11 bases in the middle. The germline gives CDR1 KGHSH, CDR2 LQKENI. The CDR3 contains 14 residues. In DNA, the CDR3 is TGTGCCAGCTCACCCGGACTCCAGACCTACGAGCAGTACTTC. Translation: CASSPGLQTYEQYF.

CDR3 in DNA: TGTGCCAGCAGCCTCGGACAGGGGAGAACCAAAAACATTCAGTACTTC. Protein sequence: CASSLGQGRTKNIQYF. The chain has TRBV3-1 and TRBJ2-4, with 9 bases aligning to TRBD1. After removal of 4 bases from V and 2 bases from J, the junction contained 6 bases not matched to a gene. Germline loops: CDR1 LGHDT, CDR2 YNNKEL (reference sequence). The CDR3 is made up of 16 amino acids. Drawing the rest from reference TRBV3-1 and TRBJ2-4, the complete variable domain is DTAVSQTPKYLVTQMGNDKSIKCEQNLGHDTMYWYKQDSKKFLKIMFSYNNKELIINETVPNRFSPKSPDKAHLNLHINSLELGDSAVYFCASSLGQGRTKNIQYFGAGTRLSVL.

The V and J genes are TRBV12-3 or TRBV12-4 and TRBJ1-4; TRBD1 might be the D (5 bases). The CDR3 has 15 residues. With 3 bases removed from V and 0 bases from J, the gap between germline ends came to 8 bases. For the CDR3, the DNA is TGTGCCAGCAGTTTGGGGGAAGCAACTAATGAAAAACTGTTTTTT. It translates to CASSLGEATNEKLFF.

This chain uses TRBV3-1 with TRBJ2-1; the match to TRBD2 covers 8 bases. CDR3 length: 16 residues. V shed 5 bases, J shed 8 bases, and the junction held 14 bases outside the gene matches. CDR1 is LGHDT and CDR2 is YNNKEL in the germline V gene (reference sequence). This chain's CDR3 is CASSSRTSPLGDEQFF. The CDR3 bases are TGTGCCAGCAGCTCCCGGACTAGCCCACTGGGGGATGAGCAGTTCTTC.

This clonotype was detected many times. The germline gene is not matched at one end of the junction; a read error may be the cause. This rearrangement joins TRBV5-1 to TRBJ2-2; 7 positions agree with TRBD1. Germline CDR1 SGHRS, CDR2 YFSETQ. The CDR3 has 15 residues. In DNA form, the CDR3 reads TGTGCCAGCAGCTTAGGGACAGCGAACACCGGGGAGCTGTTTTTT. Encoded protein: CASSLGTANTGELFF. The complete variable domain, with remaining parts taken from reference TRBV5-1 and TRBJ2-2, reads KAGVTQTPRYLIKTRGQQVTLSCSPISGHRSVSWYQQTPGQGLQFLFEYFSETQRNKGNFPGRFSGRQFSNSRSEMNVSTLELGDSALYLCASSLGTANTGELFFGEGSRLTVL.

CDR3: CASSQWLEGETQYF. For the CDR3, the DNA is TGTGCCAGCAGTCAGTGGCTTGAGGGGGAGACCCAGTACTTC. The chain recombines TRBV25-1 with TRBJ2-5; D is possibly TRBD1 or TRBD2 (5 bases each). Trimming took 5 bases from V and 5 from J, leaving 15 bases between them. This CDR3 has 14 amino acids. Germline values: CDR1 MGHDK, CDR2 SYGVNS.

This rearrangement joins TRBV3-1 to TRBJ1-1, with D tentatively TRBD1 (6 bases). The CDR3 covers 14 residues. V gave up 0 bases and J gave up 7 bases, with 12 bases separating them. CDR1 and CDR2 from the germline V gene are LGHDT and YNNKEL (reference sequence). CDR3 region: CASSQESGHREAFF. The CDR3 DNA is TGTGCCAGCAGCCAAGAGTCGGGACACCGTGAAGCTTTCTTT.